This T cell receptor beta chain derives from a study of human T cells and chemical hapten exposure. CDR1 SSHAT and CDR2 FNYEAQ come from the germline V gene (reference sequence). This CDR3 is built from 14 residues. The time point was: patch test 1, 2 weeks after DPC sensitization. Treatment in this sample: therapeutic diphenylcyclopropenone sensitization with weekly scalp DPC. There are a few counts of this clonotype. A junction boundary mismatches the germline segment, possibly from a read error. In TCRdb, the RACE reads were re-called with MiXCR into one record per CDR3 protein. The sample has 95,000 to 100,000 distinct CDR3 sequences, roughly 12% seen once; the top ten hold approximately 2%.

The sequence derives from a woman aged 40 to 50 with alopecia areata. Some clones in this sample may be carry-over from other donors' samples. The sample was whole blood, taken in connection with sensitization to the hapten diphenylcyclopropenone (DPC). This chain uses TRBV7-7 with TRBJ2-1; a possible D gene is TRBD1 (5 bases). The CDR3 bases are TGTGCTAGCAGCTTAGGGGTCTCCTACAATGAGCAGTTCTTC. Its translation is CASSLGVSYNEQFF.